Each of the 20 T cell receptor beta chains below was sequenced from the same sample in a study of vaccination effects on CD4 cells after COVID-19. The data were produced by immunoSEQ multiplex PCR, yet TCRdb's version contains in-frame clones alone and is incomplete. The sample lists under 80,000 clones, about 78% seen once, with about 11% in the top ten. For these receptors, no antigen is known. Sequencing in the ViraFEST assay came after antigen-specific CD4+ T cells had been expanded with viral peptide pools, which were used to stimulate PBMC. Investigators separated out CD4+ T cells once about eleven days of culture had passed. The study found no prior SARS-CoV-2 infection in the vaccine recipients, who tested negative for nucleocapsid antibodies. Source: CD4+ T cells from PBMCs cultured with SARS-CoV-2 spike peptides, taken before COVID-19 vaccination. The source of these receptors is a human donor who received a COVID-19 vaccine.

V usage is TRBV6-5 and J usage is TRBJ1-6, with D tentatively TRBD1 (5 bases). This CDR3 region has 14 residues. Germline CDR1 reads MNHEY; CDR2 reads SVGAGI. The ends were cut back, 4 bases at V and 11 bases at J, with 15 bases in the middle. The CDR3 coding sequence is TGTGCCAGCAGTTCCCCATGGGGCGGGGCACCCCTCCACTTT. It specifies CASSSPWGGAPLHF.

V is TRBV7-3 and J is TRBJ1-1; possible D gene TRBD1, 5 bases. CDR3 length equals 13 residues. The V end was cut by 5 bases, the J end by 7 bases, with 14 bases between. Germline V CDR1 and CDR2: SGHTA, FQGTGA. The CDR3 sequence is CASSLGGGYEAFF. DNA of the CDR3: TGTGCCAGCAGCCTGGGGGGTGGCTATGAAGCTTTCTTT.

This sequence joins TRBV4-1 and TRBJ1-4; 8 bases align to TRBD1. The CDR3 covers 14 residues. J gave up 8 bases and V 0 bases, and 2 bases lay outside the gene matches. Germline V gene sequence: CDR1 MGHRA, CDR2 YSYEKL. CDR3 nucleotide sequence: TGCGCCAGCAGCCAAGATTCAGGGGGCGAAAAACTGTTTTTT. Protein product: CASSQDSGGEKLFF.

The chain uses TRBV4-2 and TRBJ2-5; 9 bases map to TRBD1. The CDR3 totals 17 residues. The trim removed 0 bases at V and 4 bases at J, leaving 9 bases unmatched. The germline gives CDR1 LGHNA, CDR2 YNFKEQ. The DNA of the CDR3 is TGTGCCAGCAGCCAAGATTACGACAGGGGGGGATTAGAGACCCAGTACTTC. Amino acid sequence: CASSQDYDRGGLETQYF.

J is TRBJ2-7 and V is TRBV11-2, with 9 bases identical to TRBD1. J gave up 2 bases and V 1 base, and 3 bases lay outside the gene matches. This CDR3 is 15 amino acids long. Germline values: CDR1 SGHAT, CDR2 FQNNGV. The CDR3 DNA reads TGTGCCAGCAGCTTAGCCGGGACAGGGACCTACGAGCAGTACGTC. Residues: CASSLAGTGTYEQYV.

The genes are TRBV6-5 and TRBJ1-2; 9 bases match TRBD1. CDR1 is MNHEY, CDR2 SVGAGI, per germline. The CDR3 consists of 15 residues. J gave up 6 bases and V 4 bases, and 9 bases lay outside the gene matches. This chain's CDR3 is CASSSTGGALNGYTF. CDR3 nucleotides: TGTGCCAGCAGTTCCACAGGGGGCGCCCTGAATGGCTACACCTTC.

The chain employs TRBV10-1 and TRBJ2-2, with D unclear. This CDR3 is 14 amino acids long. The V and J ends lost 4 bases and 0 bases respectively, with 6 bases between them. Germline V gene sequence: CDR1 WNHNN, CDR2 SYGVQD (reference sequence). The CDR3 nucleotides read TGCGCCAGCAGTGTGACAACGAACACCGGGGAGCTGTTTTTT. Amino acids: CASSVTTNTGELFF.

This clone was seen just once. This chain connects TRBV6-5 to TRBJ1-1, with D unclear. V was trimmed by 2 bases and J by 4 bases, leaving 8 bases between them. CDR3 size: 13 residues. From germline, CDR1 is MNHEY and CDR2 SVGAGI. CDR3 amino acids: CASSYKGITEAFF. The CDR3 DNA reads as TGTGCCAGCAGTTACAAGGGAATCACTGAAGCTTTCTTT.

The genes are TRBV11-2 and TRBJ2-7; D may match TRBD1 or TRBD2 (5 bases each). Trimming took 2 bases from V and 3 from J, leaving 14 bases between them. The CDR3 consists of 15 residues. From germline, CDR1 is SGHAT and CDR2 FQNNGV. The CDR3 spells CASSLNTGGFYEQYV. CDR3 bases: TGTGCCAGCAGCTTAAACACAGGAGGCTTCTACGAGCAGTACGTC.

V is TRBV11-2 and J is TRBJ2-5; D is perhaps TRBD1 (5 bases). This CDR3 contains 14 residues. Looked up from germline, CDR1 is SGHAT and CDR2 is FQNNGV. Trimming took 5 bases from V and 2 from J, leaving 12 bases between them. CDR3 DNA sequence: TGTGCCAGCAGCCCTCGGACAAGGCAAGAGACCCAGTACTTC. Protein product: CASSPRTRQETQYF.

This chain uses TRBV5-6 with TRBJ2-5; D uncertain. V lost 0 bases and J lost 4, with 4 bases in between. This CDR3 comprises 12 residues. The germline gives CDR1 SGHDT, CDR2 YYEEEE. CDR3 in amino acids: CASSLGVETQYF. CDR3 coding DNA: TGTGCCAGCAGCTTGGGGGTAGAGACCCAGTACTTC. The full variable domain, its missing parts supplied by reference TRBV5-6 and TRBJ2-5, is DAGVTQSPTHLIKTRGQQVTLRCSPKSGHDTVSWYQQALGQGPQFIFQYYEEEERQRGNFPDRFSGHQFPNYSSELNVNALLLGDSALYLCASSLGVETQYFGPGTRLLVL.

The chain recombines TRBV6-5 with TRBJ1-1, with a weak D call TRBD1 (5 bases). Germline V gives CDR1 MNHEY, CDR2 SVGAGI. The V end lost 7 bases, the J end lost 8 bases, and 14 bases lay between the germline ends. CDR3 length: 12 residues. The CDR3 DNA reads TGTGCCAGCAAACTGGGGCCGACGGAAGCTTTCTTT. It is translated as CASKLGPTEAFF.

CDR3 coding DNA: TGTGCCAGCAGCCTAGACAGGGTCGCCTACAATGAGCAGTTCTTC. Encoded protein: CASSLDRVAYNEQFF. The V and J genes are TRBV6-5 and TRBJ2-1; 7 nucleotides line up with TRBD1. The length of the CDR3 is 15 residues. The V gene end was trimmed by 6 bases and the J gene end by 2 bases; junction bases not matched to a gene: 7. CDR1 and CDR2 from the germline V gene are MNHEY and SVGAGI.

The CDR3 loop is CASSPSGTGDKNIQYF. For the CDR3, the DNA is TGTGCCAGCAGTCCCTCTGGGACAGGGGACAAAAACATTCAGTACTTC. The gene calls are TRBV28 and TRBJ2-4, with 10 bases that match TRBD1. This CDR3 region has 16 residues. CDR1 is MDHEN, CDR2 SYDVKM, per germline. The junction had 7 bases not matched to a gene; V was cut back by 5 bases and J by 3 bases.

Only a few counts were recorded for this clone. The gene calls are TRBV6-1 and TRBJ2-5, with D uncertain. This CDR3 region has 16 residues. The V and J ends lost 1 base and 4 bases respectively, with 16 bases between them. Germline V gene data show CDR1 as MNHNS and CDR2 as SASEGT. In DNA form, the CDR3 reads TGTGCCAGCAGTGAAGTAGTACAGCCGGGTAGAGAGACCCAGTACTTC. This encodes CASSEVVQPGRETQYF.

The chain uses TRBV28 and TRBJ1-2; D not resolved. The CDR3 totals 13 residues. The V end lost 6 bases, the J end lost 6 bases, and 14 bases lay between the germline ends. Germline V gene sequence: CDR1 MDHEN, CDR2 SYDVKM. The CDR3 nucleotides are TGTGCCAGCAGCTTCCAAGGAGGTGATGGCTACACCTTC. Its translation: CASSFQGGDGYTF.

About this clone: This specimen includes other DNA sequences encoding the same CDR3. CDR3: CASSVDRNTEAFF. The CDR3 DNA is TGTGCCAGCAGCGTAGACCGAAACACTGAAGCTTTCTTT. V is TRBV9 and J is TRBJ1-1; D ambiguous. Germline assignment: CDR1 SGDLS and CDR2 YYNGEE. The CDR3 length is 13 residues. Trimming removed 0 bases from V and 2 bases from J, with 5 bases in between.

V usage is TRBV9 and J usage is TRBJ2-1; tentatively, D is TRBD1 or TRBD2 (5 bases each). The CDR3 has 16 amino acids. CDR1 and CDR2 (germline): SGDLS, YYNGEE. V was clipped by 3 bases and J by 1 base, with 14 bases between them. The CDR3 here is CASSDHGDPSYNEQFF. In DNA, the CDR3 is TGTGCCAGCAGCGACCACGGGGACCCGTCCTACAATGAGCAGTTCTTC.

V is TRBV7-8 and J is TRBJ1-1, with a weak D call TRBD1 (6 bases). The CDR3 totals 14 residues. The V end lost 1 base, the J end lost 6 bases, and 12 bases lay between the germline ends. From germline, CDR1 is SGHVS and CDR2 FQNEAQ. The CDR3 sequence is CASSLEGGFAEAFF. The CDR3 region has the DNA TGTGCCAGCAGCTTAGAGGGGGGGTTTGCTGAAGCTTTCTTT.

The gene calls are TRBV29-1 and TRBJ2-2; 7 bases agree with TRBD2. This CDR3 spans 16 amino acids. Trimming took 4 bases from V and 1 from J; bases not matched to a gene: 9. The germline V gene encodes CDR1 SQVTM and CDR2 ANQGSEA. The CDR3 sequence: CSVGREGRVNTGELFF. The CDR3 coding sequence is TGCAGCGTTGGGAGAGAGGGGAGGGTGAACACCGGGGAGCTGTTTTTT.